A single sample is the source of the 16 T cell receptor beta chains below, sequenced in a study of post-analysis software for immune sequencing data. Study-wide points: In patients, TRBV5-6, TRBV5-1 and TRBV20-1 belonged to roughly five TRBV segments found more frequently than in controls.

cDNA libraries for TCR beta contained unique molecular identifiers. MiXCR, applied by TCRdb to the PCR reads, yields one record per CDR3 protein. The table includes roughly 800,000 distinct CDR3 sequences, roughly 46% detected once. Which antigens these TCRs recognize remains unknown. The sequencing sample was made of blood. The receptor source for this set is a girl aged 5-17 years with multiple sclerosis.

The J gene is TRBJ2-7, the V gene TRBV30, with 8 bases fitting TRBD1. Trimming removed 6 bases from V and 1 base from J; junction bases left unmatched: 8. Germline V gene data show CDR1 as GTSNPN and CDR2 as SVGIG (reference sequence). The CDR3 consists of 14 residues. CDR3 nucleotide sequence: TGTGCCTGTCAGGGGGCCCCGAGGTCCTACGAGCAGTACTTC. Translated: CACQGAPRSYEQYF.

This chain connects TRBV28 to TRBJ2-5, with unresolved D. The CDR3 extends over 18 amino acids. The germline V and J ends were trimmed by 3 bases and 0 bases, with 20 bases remaining between them. Looked up from germline, CDR1 is MDHEN and CDR2 is SYDVKM. The CDR3 spells CASSFGSPAGWDQETQYF. CDR3 coding DNA: TGTGCCAGCAGTTTTGGGTCCCCGGCAGGTTGGGACCAAGAGACCCAGTACTTC.

V is TRBV7-9 and J is TRBJ2-1; D is uncertain. The CDR3 covers 16 residues. V was shortened by 8 bases and J by 0 bases, with 17 bases between the two germline ends. CDR1 SEHNR and CDR2 FQNEAQ come from the germline V gene (reference sequence). In DNA, the CDR3 is TGTGCCAGCGTCGGGTTGGGCGGAACCTCCTACAATGAGCAGTTCTTC. Translation: CASVGLGGTSYNEQFF.

The chain couples TRBV20-1 to TRBJ2-7; D is possibly TRBD1 (5 bases). V was shortened by 3 bases and J by 3 bases, with 18 bases between the two germline ends. CDR1 and CDR2 from the germline V gene are DFQATT and SNEGSKA (reference sequence). CDR3 length equals 15 residues. CDR3 loop: CSARTDSFADYEQYF. DNA for the CDR3: TGCAGTGCTAGGACAGACAGCTTTGCCGACTACGAGCAGTACTTC.

There are a few counts of this clonotype. Germline and junction disagree at one end, which may indicate a read error. The chain combines TRBV7-7 with TRBJ2-7; 11 bases map to TRBD2. CDR1 and CDR2 (germline): SSHAT, FNYEAQ (reference sequence). This CDR3 is built from 15 residues. The DNA of the CDR3 is TGTGCTAGCAGCCCCGGGACTAGCGGTGACTACGAGCAGTACTTC. Translation gives CASSPGTSGDYEQYF.

The chain links TRBV18 to TRBJ2-7, with 7 bases fitting TRBD1. Germline CDR1 KGHSH, CDR2 LQKENI. The length of the CDR3 is 15 residues. The J segment lost 0 bases and the V segment lost 1 base, leaving 3 bases of the junction unmatched. CDR3 loop: CASSPQQGSSYEQYF. The CDR3 coding sequence is TGTGCCAGCTCACCACAACAGGGGAGCTCCTACGAGCAGTACTTC.

Only a few counts were recorded for this clonotype. The chain employs TRBV12-3 or TRBV12-4 and TRBJ2-7; a possible D gene is TRBD1 (6 bases). The V end was cut by 6 bases, the J end by 7 bases, with 16 bases between. The CDR3 runs to 13 residues. In DNA form, the CDR3 reads TGTGCCAGCAGCCTTACAGGGCAAGCGGAGCAGTACTTC. Protein product: CASSLTGQAEQYF.

This sequence joins TRBV11-1 and TRBJ2-1; TRBD1 matches 8 bases. CDR3 length: 13 residues. The germline V gene encodes CDR1 SGHAT and CDR2 FQDESV (reference sequence). The V segment lost 6 bases and the J segment 9 bases; nucleotides outside the gene matches: 7. In nucleotides, the CDR3 is TGTGCCAGCAGTAGAGACAGGGGAAGTGAGCAGTTCTTC. Its protein product is CASSRDRGSEQFF.

The chain combines TRBV6-6 with TRBJ1-5; no definite D call. Germline assignment: CDR1 MNHNY and CDR2 SVGAGI (reference sequence). V was cut by 5 bases and J by 4 bases, with 15 bases left in between. The CDR3 loop spans 15 amino acids. CDR3 residues: CASSTDSRANQPQHF. CDR3 bases: TGTGCCAGCAGTACCGATTCAAGGGCTAATCAGCCCCAGCATTTT.

Concerning this clonotype itself: The junction does not match germline at one end; this may be a read error. The rearrangement joins TRBV20-1 to TRBJ2-3, with TRBD2 matching over 8 bases. The CDR3 covers 14 residues. CDR1 is DFQATT and CDR2 is SNEGSKA in the germline V gene (reference sequence). The CDR3 region has the DNA TGCGGTGCCCCGGGGAGCGGGAGCGCAGATACGCAGTATTTT. Translated, it gives CGAPGSGSADTQYF.

This chain connects TRBV3-1 to TRBJ2-1; possibly TRBD2 for D (6 bases). The CDR3 spans 15 residues. Germline V gives CDR1 LGHDT, CDR2 YNNKEL (reference sequence). V shed 0 bases and J shed 7 bases, with 13 bases lying between them. CDR3 sequence reads: CASSQDTTEGNEQFF. The CDR3 DNA is TGTGCCAGCAGCCAAGATACGACGGAGGGGAATGAGCAGTTCTTC.

The chain couples TRBV7-2 to TRBJ1-2, with D possibly matching TRBD1 (5 bases). Germline V gene data show CDR1 as SGHTA and CDR2 as FQGNSA. Trimming took 1 base from V and 2 from J, leaving 11 bases between them. CDR3 length: 15 residues. The CDR3 region has the DNA TGTGCCAGCAGCTTAGTCGGGGCCCTCAACTATGGCTACACCTTC. Translating it yields CASSLVGALNYGYTF.

The J gene is TRBJ2-6, the V gene TRBV5-1; the D gene is possibly TRBD2 (5 bases). The CDR3 has 14 amino acids. Germline V gene sequence: CDR1 SGHRS, CDR2 YFSETQ. The germline V and J ends were trimmed by 4 bases and 7 bases, with 12 bases remaining between them. The CDR3 nucleotides read TGCGCCAGCAGCCTGACCCGGGGAGCCAACGTCCTGACTTTC. As protein: CASSLTRGANVLTF. Looking up the rest from reference TRBV5-1 and TRBJ2-6 gives the full variable domain: KAGVTQTPRYLIKTRGQQVTLSCSPISGHRSVSWYQQTPGQGLQFLFEYFSETQRNKGNFPGRFSGRQFSNSRSEMNVSTLELGDSALYLCASSLTRGANVLTFGAGSRLTVL.

The chain recombines TRBV15 with TRBJ2-4; 10 nucleotides align to TRBD1. This CDR3 has 16 amino acids. Germline CDR1 is LNHNV and CDR2 is YYDKDF (reference sequence). J gave up 7 bases and V 0 bases, and 6 bases lay outside the gene matches. CDR3 loop: CATSRDGDRGRNIQYF. DNA for the CDR3: TGTGCCACCAGCAGAGATGGAGACAGGGGGCGGAACATTCAGTACTTC.

The chain employs TRBV15 and TRBJ2-7, with 9 bases matching TRBD1. This CDR3 spans 14 amino acids. V lost 5 bases, J lost 4 bases, and 6 bases stayed unmatched. The V gene's germline CDR1 is LNHNV and CDR2 YYDKDF (reference sequence). CDR3 DNA: TGTGCCACCAGCTCGGGACAGGGATATTACGAGCAGTACTTC. Translated: CATSSGQGYYEQYF.

This clonotype was detected only a few times. The chain uses TRBV12-3 or TRBV12-4 and TRBJ2-5; 12 bases are shared with TRBD1. This CDR3 comprises 15 residues. The J segment lost 10 bases and the V segment lost 5 bases, leaving 11 bases of the junction unmatched. CDR3 region: CASSPRDRGRWDQYF. Here the CDR3 DNA reads TGTGCCAGCAGTCCCCGGGACAGGGGGCGCTGGGACCAGTACTTC.